This T cell receptor beta chain emerged from a study of vaccination and CD4 T cells after COVID-19. Overall study: The convalescents comprised six males and four females, two of them Hispanic. Ranging from 14 to 241, the interval between dose two and post-vaccine sampling had a median of approximately 67 days. Study outcomes and limitations: The median proportion of reactive clones detected only post-vaccination in convalescent patients was approximately 87%.

Treatment described: approximately nine-day PBMC culture with coronavirus spike peptide pools or control peptides (ViraFEST assay). Per-well cultures of two million PBMCs received about 9.5 IU/ml IL-2 and approximately 10 ug/ml peptide pools. Sequencing of cultured CD4+ T cell DNA used the Oncomine TCR Beta short-read assay. MiXCR, run by TCRdb on the PCR reads, gives a single entry per CDR3 protein. The sample yields about 20,000 distinct CDR3 sequences, around half seen once. Of note for this clonotype: The antigen remains unidentified.

V was clipped by 5 bases and J by 7 bases; unmatched bases: 13. The CDR3 covers 15 residues. From germline, CDR1 is LNHDA and CDR2 SQIVND (reference sequence). The chain recombines TRBV19 with TRBJ1-2; 7 bases map to TRBD1. This clonotype was sampled from a human donor who had recovered from COVID-19. This material consisted of CD4+ T cells from blood, cultured in vitro, taken before SARS-CoV-2 vaccination. CDR3 in amino acids: CASSQRWGDSRGYTF. The CDR3 nucleotides are TGTGCCAGTAGTCAGCGTTGGGGGGACAGCCGTGGCTACACCTTC.